This T cell receptor beta chain comes out of a study of T cell repertoires in cytomegalovirus infection. Study details: It can be stated that public TCR beta signatures indicated CMV infection as well as a matching HLA type. General study results and limits: CMV-specific HLA-C-restricted TCR beta clonotypes dominated the ex vivo response. There were carriers of CMV plus the relevant HLA, and cumulative public TCR beta family frequency identified them.

This clonotype was picked up many times. Antigen specificity is unknown. TCRdb re-called the reads with MiXCR, one entry per CDR3 protein. The sample includes about 180,000 distinct CDR3 sequences, 14% of them seen just once. Germline V CDR1 and CDR2: MDHEN, SYDVKM. Unmatched junction bases numbered 17, after V lost 1 base and J lost 13 bases. The CDR3 length is 18 residues. Input material: PBMCs. The TCR originated in a human donor in good health (CMV status not recorded). Some clones in this sample may be carry-over from other donors' samples. The chain joins TRBV28 to TRBJ1-6, with TRBD1 matching 9 bases. CDR3 amino acids: CASSLSATGTGRLAPLHF. CDR3 coding DNA: TGTGCCAGCAGTTTATCGGCCACCGGGACAGGGCGTCTCGCCCCCCTCCACTTT.